This is a list of T cell receptor beta chains from one sample in a study of T cells in tuberculosis. Sequencing was performed with immunoSEQ multiplex PCR; in TCRdb, only in-frame clones are kept and a portion is missing. The repertoire holds tens of thousands of clones, with 95% to 96% as singletons. Sequenced: PBMCs. The receptors originated from a donor aged 10-35 years with latent tuberculosis or without tuberculosis infection. Each CDR3 is given with its conserved first and last residue. A D gene is named only where the DNA matches it firmly. The size of a clone is reported for some rows only, either as once, few or many, or as a class for expanded clones.

J: TRBJ2-4; V: TRBV5-1; length: 19; size: -; D: TRBD1; CDR3: CASSTGTGYKLTGRNIQYF; DNA: TGCGCCAGCAGCACCGGGACAGGGTACAAATTGACGGGCAGGAACATTCAGTACTTC
J: TRBJ2-2; V: TRBV6-5; length: 14; size: -; D: TRBD2; CDR3: CASRQAGGSGELFF; DNA: TGTGCCAGCAGGCAAGCGGGGGGGTCCGGGGAGCTGTTTTTT
J: TRBJ2-1; V: TRBV5-6; length: 12; size: -; D: -; CDR3: CASSLESGEQFF; DNA: TGTGCCAGCAGCTTGGAATCGGGTGAGCAGTTCTTC
J: TRBJ2-5; V: TRBV10-3; length: 15; size: once; D: -; CDR3: CAIGARNWYQETQYF; DNA: TGTGCCATCGGGGCTCGGAATTGGTACCAAGAGACCCAGTACTTC
J: TRBJ1-4; V: TRBV6-1; length: 14; size: -; D: -; CDR3: CGVGGGAFNEKLFF; DNA: TGTGGCGTAGGAGGGGGGGCTTTTAATGAAAAACTGTTTTTT
J: TRBJ1-2; V: TRBV29-1; length: 12; size: -; D: -; CDR3: CSVEDRRGGYTF; DNA: TGCAGCGTTGAAGATCGGAGGGGTGGCTACACCTTC
J: TRBJ2-3; V: TRBV10-1; length: 12; size: -; D: -; CDR3: CATSAGGPTQYF; DNA: TGCGCCACCTCCGCCGGGGGTCCTACGCAGTATTTT
J: TRBJ1-1; V: TRBV6-1; length: 13; size: -; D: -; CDR3: CASFYRENTEAFF; DNA: TGTGCCAGCTTCTACCGGGAGAACACTGAAGCTTTCTTT
J: TRBJ1-1; V: TRBV18; length: 15; size: -; D: -; CDR3: CASSPQREGNTEAFF; DNA: TGTGCCAGCTCACCACAACGAGAGGGGAACACTGAAGCTTTCTTT
J: TRBJ2-5; V: TRBV7-9; length: 13; size: -; D: -; CDR3: CASSLGDQETQYF; DNA: TGTGCCAGCAGCTTAGGAGACCAAGAGACCCAGTACTTC
J: TRBJ1-2; V: TRBV5-1; length: 12; size: -; D: -; CDR3: CASSLVGDGYTF; DNA: TGCGCCAGCAGCTTGGTCGGGGATGGCTACACCTTC
J: TRBJ1-2; V: TRBV15; length: 15; size: -; D: -; CDR3: CATSRVGQLNYGYTF; DNA: TGTGCCACCAGCAGAGTCGGACAGCTAAACTATGGCTACACCTTC
J: TRBJ1-2; V: TRBV30; length: 13; size: -; D: -; CDR3: CACRGRLVYGYTF; DNA: TGTGCCTGCAGGGGACGGCTTGTCTATGGCTACACCTTC
J: TRBJ2-1; V: TRBV9; length: 13; size: -; D: -; CDR3: CASSSRGAREQFF; DNA: TGTGCCAGCAGCAGTCGAGGCGCTCGGGAGCAGTTCTTC
J: TRBJ1-2; V: TRBV6-5; length: 13; size: -; D: TRBD1; CDR3: CASRRTGQLGYTF; DNA: TGTGCCAGCAGACGGACAGGGCAGCTTGGCTACACCTTC
J: TRBJ1-4; V: TRBV30; length: 14; size: -; D: TRBD1; CDR3: CAWSPGTANEKLFF; DNA: TGTGCCTGGAGTCCAGGGACAGCTAATGAAAAACTGTTTTTT
J: TRBJ1-1; V: TRBV6-1; length: 15; size: -; D: TRBD1; CDR3: CASSDWTGMNTEAFF; DNA: TGTGCCAGCAGTGACTGGACAGGGATGAACACTGAAGCTTTCTTT
J: TRBJ2-2; V: TRBV10-3; length: 15; size: once; D: TRBD1; CDR3: CAISESTGRTGELFF; DNA: TGTGCCATCAGTGAGTCGACAGGGAGAACCGGGGAGCTGTTTTTT
J: TRBJ2-4; V: TRBV5-6; length: 15; size: -; D: TRBD2; CDR3: CASSWTGTSLGSQYF; DNA: TGTGCCAGCAGCTGGACCGGGACTAGTCTCGGCTCACAGTACTTC
J: TRBJ2-2; V: TRBV19; length: 17; size: -; D: TRBD1; CDR3: CASSTRTGIDWTGELFF; DNA: TGTGCCAGTAGTACCCGGACAGGGATTGATTGGACCGGGGAGCTGTTTTTT
J: TRBJ2-2; V: TRBV6-5; length: 15; size: -; D: TRBD1; CDR3: CASSYYRTGAGELFF; DNA: TGTGCCAGCAGTTACTACAGGACAGGGGCCGGGGAGCTGTTTTTT
J: TRBJ1-3; V: TRBV5-6; length: 14; size: -; D: -; CDR3: CASSLRASGNTIYF; DNA: TGTGCCAGCAGCTTGCGAGCCTCTGGAAACACCATATATTTT
J: TRBJ1-2; V: TRBV7-2; length: 13; size: -; D: TRBD1; CDR3: CASSWRQGLGYTF; DNA: TGTGCCAGCAGCTGGAGACAGGGGTTGGGCTACACCTTC
J: TRBJ1-2; V: TRBV9; length: 15; size: once; D: -; CDR3: CASSVVVAEDYGYTF; DNA: TGTGCCAGCAGCGTAGTAGTAGCAGAGGACTATGGCTACACCTTC
J: TRBJ1-2; V: TRBV2; length: 13; size: -; D: TRBD1; CDR3: CASRSQGDYGYTF; DNA: TGTGCCAGCAGGTCCCAGGGGGACTATGGCTACACCTTC
J: TRBJ1-1; V: TRBV2; length: 15; size: few; D: -; CDR3: CASIRKREMNTEAFF; DNA: TGTGCCAGCATCCGGAAAAGGGAGATGAACACTGAAGCTTTCTTT
J: TRBJ2-7; V: TRBV11-1; length: 14; size: -; D: -; CDR3: CASRAPGNSYEQYF; DNA: TGTGCCAGCAGGGCCCCGGGGAACTCCTACGAGCAGTACTTC
J: TRBJ2-5; V: TRBV9; length: 14; size: -; D: -; CDR3: CASSPESSQETQYF; DNA: TGTGCCAGCAGCCCGGAGTCGAGCCAAGAGACCCAGTACTTC
J: TRBJ1-2; V: TRBV9; length: 14; size: once; D: TRBD1; CDR3: CASSSGQGHYGYTF; DNA: TGTGCCAGCAGCTCAGGACAGGGGCACTATGGCTACACCTTC
J: TRBJ2-3; V: TRBV6-1; length: 16; size: -; D: -; CDR3: CASSEAGAWSTDTQYF; DNA: TGTGCCAGCAGTGAAGCGGGGGCGTGGAGCACAGATACGCAGTATTTT
J: TRBJ1-1; V: TRBV7-8; length: 13; size: -; D: -; CDR3: CASSSGLGTEAFF; DNA: TGTGCCAGCAGCTCCGGCCTAGGCACTGAAGCTTTCTTT
J: TRBJ2-2; V: TRBV11-2; length: 15; size: -; D: -; CDR3: CASSLRTDGAGELFF; DNA: TGTGCCAGCAGCCTCCGGACAGACGGAGCCGGGGAGCTGTTTTTT
J: TRBJ2-5; V: TRBV12-5; length: 10; size: -; D: -; CDR3: CASAGETQYF; DNA: TGTGCTAGTGCGGGGGAGACCCAGTACTTC
J: TRBJ2-7; V: TRBV7-2; length: 16; size: -; D: -; CDR3: CASSSAGPGGLREQYF; DNA: TGTGCCAGCAGCTCGGCCGGGCCAGGAGGTTTAAGGGAGCAGTACTTC
J: TRBJ2-1; V: TRBV10-3; length: 12; size: -; D: TRBD1; CDR3: CAISGTGNEQFF; DNA: TGTGCCATCAGTGGGACAGGGAATGAGCAGTTCTTC
J: TRBJ2-1; V: TRBV28; length: 16; size: -; D: TRBD2; CDR3: CASSLSAGRGFGEQFF; DNA: TGTGCCAGCAGTTTATCGGCGGGGCGGGGGTTCGGTGAGCAGTTCTTC
J: TRBJ2-5; V: TRBV5-1; length: 13; size: -; D: -; CDR3: CASSRTGGETQYF; DNA: TGCGCCAGCAGCCGGACCGGGGGTGAGACCCAGTACTTC
J: TRBJ2-3; V: TRBV11-3; length: 14; size: -; D: -; CDR3: CASSVTASTDTQYF; DNA: TGTGCCAGCAGTGTGACAGCTAGCACAGATACGCAGTATTTT
J: TRBJ2-3; V: TRBV5-6; length: 14; size: -; D: -; CDR3: CASSLQAPTDTQYF; DNA: TGTGCCAGCAGCTTGCAGGCCCCCACAGATACGCAGTATTTT
J: TRBJ1-1; V: TRBV5-1; length: 15; size: -; D: -; CDR3: CASSLGGIRNTEAFF; DNA: TGCGCCAGCAGCTTGGGCGGGATAAGGAACACTGAAGCTTTCTTT
J: TRBJ1-1; V: TRBV6-4; length: 14; size: -; D: TRBD1; CDR3: CASSETGARTEAFF; DNA: TGTGCCAGCAGTGAAACAGGGGCGCGGACTGAAGCTTTCTTT
J: TRBJ1-1; V: TRBV19; length: 16; size: -; D: TRBD1; CDR3: CASSRKSWTGDTEAFF; DNA: TGTGCCAGTAGTAGGAAATCCTGGACAGGGGACACTGAAGCTTTCTTT